A single sample is the source of the 29 T cell receptor beta chains below, sequenced in a study of response to subunit inactivated influenza vaccine. Each CDR3 protein is one row after TCRdb ran MiXCR on the RT-PCR reads. The table lists around 790,000 distinct CDR3 sequences, 21% of them singletons, with roughly a tenth in the top ten. The specimen comprised PBMCs from blood, sampled 4 to 6 days after vaccination. Every receptor here comes from a man aged 45-65 years who received an inactivated influenza vaccine.

The chain is built from TRBV5-1 and TRBJ1-2; possible D gene TRBD1, 5 bases. From germline, CDR1 is SGHRS and CDR2 YFSETQ. CDR3 size: 14 residues. V was pared by 4 bases and J by 2 bases, with 12 bases between. CDR3 nucleotide sequence: TGCGCCAGCAGCCTCTCGGGGGACAACTATGGCTACACCTTC. It is translated as CASSLSGDNYGYTF.

DNA for the CDR3: TGCGCCAGCAGCCAAGAGGGCAGGGCGTACTATGGCTACACCTTC. It encodes CASSQEGRAYYGYTF. The chain couples TRBV4-1 to TRBJ1-2; the D gene is possibly TRBD1 (5 bases). Germline V gene sequence: CDR1 MGHRA, CDR2 YSYEKL. V was cut by 0 bases and J by 3 bases, with 11 bases left in between. The CDR3 extends over 15 amino acids.

The V and J genes are TRBV24-1 and TRBJ2-1, with D hard to call. Germline values: CDR1 KGHDR, CDR2 SFDVKD. Trimming removed 9 bases from V and 5 bases from J, with 7 bases in between. The CDR3 extends over 11 amino acids. CDR3 in DNA: TGTGCCACCGGGCACAACAATGAGCAGTTCTTC. Protein product: CATGHNNEQFF.

This clonotype occurred once. This chain links TRBV7-9 with TRBJ2-5, with D perhaps TRBD1 (5 bases). The CDR3 length is 15 residues. Germline lookup yields CDR1 SEHNR and CDR2 FQNEAQ (reference sequence). The V end was cut by 8 bases, the J end by 0 bases, with 16 bases between. The CDR3 sequence: CASARLGADQETQYF. DNA of the CDR3: TGTGCCAGCGCCCGGCTTGGGGCAGACCAAGAGACCCAGTACTTC.

The J gene is TRBJ2-1, the V gene TRBV9, with D possibly matching TRBD2 (5 bases). CDR1 SGDLS and CDR2 YYNGEE come from the germline V gene. Trimming pared 0 bases from V and 0 bases from J, leaving 10 bases between. The CDR3 totals 16 residues. This chain's CDR3 is CASSVGYGGSYNEQFF. The CDR3 DNA sequence: TGTGCCAGCAGCGTAGGTTACGGAGGCTCCTACAATGAGCAGTTCTTC.

This clonotype was seen more than once but under ten times. The chain recombines TRBV28 with TRBJ2-5; no clear D gene. Deletions cut 5 bases from V and 2 bases from J, with 12 bases between. CDR3 size: 14 residues. From germline, CDR1 is MDHEN and CDR2 SYDVKM. CDR3 region: CASSSEAEQETQYF. CDR3 sequence (DNA): TGTGCCAGCAGTAGTGAGGCAGAACAAGAGACCCAGTACTTC.

This chain links TRBV5-1 with TRBJ1-2; D is unresolved. This CDR3 is 14 amino acids long. V lost 4 bases to trimming and J lost 4 bases, with 14 bases between them. In germline, CDR1 is SGHRS, CDR2 YFSETQ. The CDR3 is CASSTLDGTYGYTF. The CDR3 DNA follows: TGCGCCAGCAGCACCCTGGACGGAACCTATGGCTACACCTTC.

The gene calls are TRBV20-1 and TRBJ2-1; TRBD2 matches 13 bases. The CDR3 covers 16 residues. Losses at the gene ends were 6 bases for V and 7 bases for J; bases not matched to a gene: 12. In germline, CDR1 is DFQATT, CDR2 SNEGSKA (reference sequence). CDR3 sequence: CSARPGLAGIVNEQFF. For the CDR3, the DNA is TGCAGTGCAAGACCGGGACTAGCGGGAATAGTAAATGAGCAGTTCTTC.

This clonotype was counted ten times or more. The J gene is TRBJ2-7, the V gene TRBV10-3; D call uncertain. CDR3 size: 11 residues. Trimming left V 11 bases short and J 5 bases short, with 13 bases between. In germline, CDR1 is ENHRY, CDR2 SYGVKD. This chain's CDR3 is CAFVTPDEQYF. The DNA for the CDR3 is TGTGCCTTCGTGACTCCAGACGAGCAGTACTTC.

The sample holds a few counts of this clonotype. The rearrangement links TRBV10-3 to TRBJ2-2, with D unresolved. Trimming left V 3 bases short and J 2 bases short, with 7 bases between. CDR1 ENHRY and CDR2 SYGVKD come from the germline V gene. This CDR3 comprises 14 residues. This CDR3 is CAISESVNTGELFF. DNA for the CDR3: TGTGCCATCAGTGAATCAGTCAACACCGGGGAGCTGTTTTTT.

There are a few counts of this clonotype. The V gene is TRBV4-2, the J gene TRBJ2-3; D may match TRBD1 or TRBD2 (5 bases each). There are 15 residues in the CDR3. From germline, CDR1 is LGHNA and CDR2 YNFKEQ. V shed 0 bases and J shed 6 bases, with 13 bases lying between them. The CDR3 sequence: CASSQDGQGGDTQYF. The CDR3, as DNA: TGTGCCAGCAGCCAAGATGGTCAGGGCGGGGATACGCAGTATTTT.

This clonotype appeared once. This chain's CDR3 is CAWSRRSNNSPLHF. The CDR3 nucleotides are TGTGCCTGGAGTAGGCGGTCTAATAATTCACCCCTCCACTTT. J is TRBJ1-6 and V is TRBV30, with D unclear. Germline CDR1 is GTSNPN and CDR2 is SVGIG (reference sequence). Trimming left V 2 bases short and J 5 bases short, with 10 bases between. The CDR3 totals 14 residues. Using reference TRBV30 and TRBJ1-6 for the parts outside the CDR3, the full variable domain is SQTIHQWPATLVQPVGSPLSLECTVEGTSNPNLYWYRQAAGRGLQLLFYSVGIGQISSEVPQNLSASRPQDRQFILSSKKLLLSDSGFYLCAWSRRSNNSPLHFGNGTRLTVT.

V usage is TRBV18 and J usage is TRBJ1-1, with 8 bases that match TRBD1. The CDR3 spans 13 residues. J was trimmed by 11 bases and V by 3 bases; bases with no gene match: 8. CDR1 KGHSH and CDR2 LQKENI come from the germline V gene. The CDR3 here is CASSPGTGETAFF. Here the CDR3 DNA reads TGTGCCAGCTCACCGGGGACAGGAGAAACGGCTTTCTTT.

The rearrangement uses TRBV12-3 or TRBV12-4 and TRBJ1-3; D may be TRBD1 (5 bases). V was cut by 7 bases and J by 0 bases, with 16 bases left in between. CDR3 size: 16 residues. The CDR3, as DNA: TGTGCCAGCACCGGCAGGGTCCTAACCTCTGGAAACACCATATATTTT. It yields the protein CASTGRVLTSGNTIYF.

This clonotype was detected a few times. The V gene is TRBV7-9, the J gene TRBJ2-7; no clear D. The CDR3 is 14 amino acids. Germline loops: CDR1 SEHNR, CDR2 FQNEAQ (reference sequence). The V and J ends lost 8 bases and 2 bases respectively, with 16 bases between them. The CDR3 coding sequence is TGTGCCAGCGGGAAAACTGGAACCCCCTACGAGCAGTACTTC. Translated: CASGKTGTPYEQYF.

V and J are TRBV4-3 and TRBJ2-7; 7 bases fit TRBD1. Per germline, CDR1 LGHNA and CDR2 YSLEER. Trimming removed 1 base from V and 3 bases from J; junction bases left unmatched: 6. The length of the CDR3 is 15 residues. The CDR3 DNA sequence: TGCGCCAGCAGCCAAGGGTGGGACAGTTACTACGAGCAGTACTTC. It yields the protein CASSQGWDSYYEQYF.

V usage is TRBV6-5 and J usage is TRBJ2-7, with 8 bases that match TRBD1. The length of the CDR3 is 16 residues. Germline V lookup: CDR1 MNHEY, CDR2 SVGAGI. J was trimmed by 3 bases and V by 4 bases; bases with no gene match: 11. The CDR3 coding sequence is TGTGCCAGCAGTTCAATGGGCGACAGGGGCCACTACGAGCAGTACTTC. Protein: CASSSMGDRGHYEQYF.

V gene TRBV5-6 combines with J gene TRBJ2-7; no clear D. The germline V and J ends were trimmed by 4 bases and 2 bases, with 13 bases remaining between them. CDR3 length equals 14 residues. CDR1 and CDR2 (germline): SGHDT, YYEEEE. The CDR3 sequence is CASSPVSGPYEQYF. The DNA of the CDR3 is TGTGCCAGCAGCCCAGTTTCAGGTCCCTACGAGCAGTACTTC.

This rearrangement joins TRBV11-2 to TRBJ1-5; D possibly corresponds to TRBD1 (6 bases). V lost 0 bases to trimming and J lost 4 bases, with 13 bases between them. Germline V gene lookup returns CDR1 SGHAT and CDR2 FQNNGV. CDR3 length equals 16 residues. For the CDR3, the DNA is TGTGCCAGCAGCTTAGATGGGGCAGGGGCAAATCAGCCCCAGCATTTT. Its protein product is CASSLDGAGANQPQHF.

This chain connects TRBV5-6 to TRBJ2-7; 11 bases align to TRBD2. After removal of 4 bases from V and 2 bases from J, the junction contained 5 bases not matched to a gene. The CDR3 spans 15 residues. Germline V gene lookup returns CDR1 SGHDT and CDR2 YYEEEE. The CDR3 sequence is CASSSGTSGPYEQYF. The CDR3 DNA is TGTGCCAGCAGCAGCGGGACTAGCGGCCCCTACGAGCAGTACTTC.

The V gene is TRBV28, the J gene TRBJ2-7, with 11 bases fitting TRBD2. Per germline, CDR1 MDHEN and CDR2 SYDVKM. The CDR3 length is 12 residues. V lost 10 bases, J lost 5 bases, and 4 bases stayed unmatched. CDR3 in DNA: TGTGCCATTAGCGGGAGGGCCAACGAGCAGTACTTC. This translates into CAISGRANEQYF. The full variable domain, its missing parts supplied by reference TRBV28 and TRBJ2-7, is DVKVTQSSRYLVKRTGEKVFLECVQDMDHENMFWYRQDPGLGLRLIYFSYDVKMKEKGDIPEGYSVSREKKERFSLILESASTNQTSMYLCAISGRANEQYFGPGTRLTVT.

The chain employs TRBV6-5 and TRBJ1-6, with TRBD1 identical over 7 bases. CDR1 and CDR2 from the germline V gene are MNHEY and SVGAGI. V shed 3 bases, J shed 5 bases, and the junction held 4 bases outside the gene matches. The length of the CDR3 is 15 residues. CDR3 nucleotide sequence: TGTGCCAGCAGTTATTCCGGGACAGATAATTCACCCCTCCACTTT. Translating it yields CASSYSGTDNSPLHF.

The chain combines TRBV27 with TRBJ2-1, with a possible D match to TRBD2 (5 bases). V lost 6 bases, J lost 7 bases, and 13 bases lay in between. Germline V gene data show CDR1 as MNHEY and CDR2 as SMNVEV (reference sequence). The CDR3 length is 13 residues. In DNA, the CDR3 is TGTGCCAGCAGGGGTTTAGCGAGAAATGAGCAGTTCTTC. It codes for CASRGLARNEQFF.

The J gene is TRBJ2-2, the V gene TRBV12-3 or TRBV12-4; D remains ambiguous. The CDR3 covers 15 residues. Between the trimmed V and J ends, which lost 6 bases and 1 base, there was a span of 12 bases. CDR3 coding DNA: TGTGCCAGCAGCCAGTCATGGCTGAACACCGGGGAGCTGTTTTTT. Translating gives CASSQSWLNTGELFF.

The V gene is TRBV20-1, the J gene TRBJ2-7; the D is unclear. Trimming removed 6 bases from V and 7 bases from J, with 16 bases in between. The CDR3 runs 12 residues. From germline, CDR1 is DFQATT and CDR2 SNEGSKA (reference sequence). DNA of the CDR3: TGCAGTGCGCTTTATCCCCCCTCGGAGCAGTACTTC. This encodes CSALYPPSEQYF.

This clonotype came up a few times. The gene calls are TRBV7-2 and TRBJ2-2, with TRBD1 matching 9 bases. Germline V lookup: CDR1 SGHTA, CDR2 FQGNSA. With V trimmed by 2 bases and J by 5 bases, 6 bases remained unmatched. This CDR3 comprises 16 residues. The CDR3 sequence is CASSLNAQGATGELFF. The CDR3 nucleotides read TGTGCCAGCAGCTTAAATGCACAGGGGGCGACCGGGGAGCTGTTTTTT.

The V and J genes are TRBV3-1 and TRBJ2-7; 8 positions match TRBD2. The CDR3 runs to 18 residues. In germline, CDR1 is LGHDT, CDR2 YNNKEL (reference sequence). With 4 bases clipped from V and 2 bases from J, the junction kept 16 bases outside the gene matches. The CDR3, as DNA: TGTGCCAGCAGCCCCCGGATGGCGGGAGGCCTCGGCACCTACGAGCAGTACTTC. This encodes CASSPRMAGGLGTYEQYF.

This clonotype appeared a single time. The rearrangement links TRBV11-2 to TRBJ2-7, with TRBD2 identical over 12 bases. CDR1 is SGHAT, CDR2 FQNNGV, per germline. The CDR3 runs 15 residues. With 5 bases clipped from V and 3 bases from J, the junction kept 5 bases outside the gene matches. Written as DNA, the CDR3 is TGTGCCAGCAGCACGTTGACTAGCGGGGGCTACGAGCAGTACTTC. Its translation: CASSTLTSGGYEQYF.

The chain couples TRBV11-2 to TRBJ2-3; 11 bases are a match to TRBD2. V trimming: 2 bases; J trimming: 0 bases; junction bases outside the gene matches: 10. The CDR3 covers 19 residues. Germline V CDR1 and CDR2: SGHAT, FQNNGV. CDR3 residues: CASSLKVAGGPGSTDTQYF. The CDR3 DNA reads as TGTGCCAGCAGCTTAAAAGTAGCGGGGGGGCCTGGTAGCACAGATACGCAGTATTTT. Full variable domain (outside the CDR3, taken from reference TRBV11-2 and TRBJ2-3): EAGVAQSPRYKIIEKRQSVAFWCNPISGHATLYWYQQILGQGPKLLIQFQNNGVVDDSQLPKDRFSAERLKGVDSTLKIQPAKLEDSAVYLCASSLKVAGGPGSTDTQYFGPGTRLTVL.